The source of this TCR beta chain is a study of CD4+ T cells in melanoma. Study results and limitations: CD8+ T cell, macrophage and B cell function reportedly correlated with neoantigen-specific CD4+ T cells. Neoantigen-specific CD4+ T cells in melanoma reportedly had diverse differentiation states.

Using immunoSEQ multiplex PCR, the repertoire was profiled, and TCRdb retains in-frame clones only, with some absent. Of some 110,000 clones in the sample, about 92% were seen once. With respect to this clone: What it binds is not known.

This CDR3 is built from 15 residues. Germline V gives CDR1 ENHRY, CDR2 SYGVKD. The V end lost 5 bases, the J end lost 2 bases, and 15 bases lay between the germline ends. The sequenced sample consisted of peripheral blood. The origin of this receptor is a human donor with melanoma. The J gene is TRBJ2-5, the V gene TRBV10-3, with TRBD2 as a possible D gene (6 bases). For the CDR3, the DNA is TGTGCCATCAGTATGGCGGGGCGCCGGCAAGAGACCCAGTACTTC. This translates into CAISMAGRRQETQYF.